This T cell receptor beta chain stems from a study of blood T cell repertoires in COVID-19. About the research overall: Italy, Spain and the United States were the sources of the convalescent and acute COVID-19 samples. The cDNA or gDNA used as material had been derived from T cells, B-cell-depleted T cells, or PBMCs.

The protocol was immunoSEQ multiplex PCR, while the TCRdb copy is restricted to in-frame clones and leaves out a portion. There are under 200,000 clones in the sample; about 87% occur only once, and under 30% lies in the top ten. Germline values: CDR1 SGHDN, CDR2 FVKESK. The CDR3 is made up of 15 amino acids. V lost 5 bases and J lost 3; bases outside the gene matches: 7. The material sequenced was peripheral blood. The chain employs TRBV14 and TRBJ1-5; TRBD1 matches at 7 bases. This sequence originates from a man between 60 and 70 years old with acute or convalescent COVID-19. The CDR3 loop reads CASSGRDSLNQPQHF. In DNA, the CDR3 is TGTGCCAGCAGCGGCCGGGACAGCCTCAATCAGCCCCAGCATTTT. Combining the CDR3 with reference TRBV14 and TRBJ1-5 gives the whole variable domain EAGVTQFPSHSVIEKGQTVTLRCDPISGHDNLYWYRRVMGKEIKFLLHFVKESKQDESGMPNNRFLAERTGGTYSTLKVQPAELEDSGVYFCASSGRDSLNQPQHFGDGTRLSIL.